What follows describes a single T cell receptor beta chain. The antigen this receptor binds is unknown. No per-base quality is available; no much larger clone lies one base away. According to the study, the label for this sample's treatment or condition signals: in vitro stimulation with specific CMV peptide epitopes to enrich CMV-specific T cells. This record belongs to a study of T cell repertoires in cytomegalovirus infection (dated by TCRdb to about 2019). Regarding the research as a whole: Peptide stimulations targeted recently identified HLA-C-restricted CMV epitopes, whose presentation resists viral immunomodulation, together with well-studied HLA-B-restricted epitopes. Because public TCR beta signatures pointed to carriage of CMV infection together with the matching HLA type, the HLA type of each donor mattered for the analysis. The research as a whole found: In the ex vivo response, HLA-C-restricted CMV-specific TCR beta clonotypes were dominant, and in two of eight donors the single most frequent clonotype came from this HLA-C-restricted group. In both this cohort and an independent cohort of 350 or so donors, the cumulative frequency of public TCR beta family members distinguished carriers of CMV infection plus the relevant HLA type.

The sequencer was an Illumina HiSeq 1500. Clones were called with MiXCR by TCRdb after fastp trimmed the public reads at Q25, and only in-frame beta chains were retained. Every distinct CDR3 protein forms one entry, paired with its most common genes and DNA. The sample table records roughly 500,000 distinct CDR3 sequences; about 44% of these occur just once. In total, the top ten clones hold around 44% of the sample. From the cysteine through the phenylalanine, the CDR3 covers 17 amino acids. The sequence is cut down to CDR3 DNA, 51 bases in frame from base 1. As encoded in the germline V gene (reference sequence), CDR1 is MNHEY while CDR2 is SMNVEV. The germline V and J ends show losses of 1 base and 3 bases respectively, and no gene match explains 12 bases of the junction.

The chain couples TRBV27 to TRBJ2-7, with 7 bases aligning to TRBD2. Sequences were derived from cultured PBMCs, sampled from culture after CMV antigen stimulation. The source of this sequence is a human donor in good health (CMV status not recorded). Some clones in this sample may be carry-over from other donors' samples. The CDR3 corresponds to CASSLFGYGRRIYEQYF. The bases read TGTGCCAGCAGTTTATTTGGATACGGGAGGAGGATCTACGAGCAGTACTTC.